Shown below are 30 T cell receptor beta chains from a single sample sequenced in a study of neurological immune-mediated disorders. TCRdb reanalysed the 5' RACE reads using MiXCR and keeps one entry per CDR3 protein. The sample holds approximately 86,000 distinct CDR3 sequences, 2% to 3% seen once. Input material: PBMCs. Every receptor here comes from a woman in her 30s with multiple sclerosis.

In this sample, this clonotype turned up many times. The chain carries TRBV12-3 or TRBV12-4 and TRBJ1-6; D is uncertain. The CDR3 runs to 13 residues. The V and J ends lost 6 bases and 8 bases respectively, with 11 bases between them. CDR3 sequence (DNA): TGTGCCAGCAGCAGCCTTCAGCATTCACCCCTCCACTTT. Encoded protein: CASSSLQHSPLHF.

This clonotype was seen at least ten times. The rearrangement joins TRBV5-1 to TRBJ2-7; TRBD1 agrees at 10 bases. The trim removed 4 bases at V and 9 bases at J, leaving 13 bases unmatched. This CDR3 spans 15 amino acids. Germline V gene data show CDR1 as SGHRS and CDR2 as YFSETQ. The CDR3 DNA reads as TGCGCCAGCAGCCCACCCGATGGGACAGGGGTAACGCAGTACTTC. Its protein product is CASSPPDGTGVTQYF.

This clonotype occurred many times. The rearrangement links TRBV7-9 to TRBJ2-7; 9 bases agree with TRBD2. The CDR3 consists of 16 residues. Trimming cost V 0 bases and J 5 bases; bases outside gene matches: 8. Germline V gives CDR1 SEHNR, CDR2 FQNEAQ (reference sequence). CDR3 coding DNA: TGTGCCAGCAGCTTAGCGGGGGCTAGCGGGGTCCACGAGCAGTACTTC. It is translated as CASSLAGASGVHEQYF.

Worth noting for this clonotype: This may be a read error: a much more frequent sequence differs by one nucleotide. The chain is built from TRBV5-1 and TRBJ2-7, with D tentatively TRBD2 (5 bases). The CDR3 consists of 13 residues. CDR1 and CDR2 from the germline V gene are SGHRS and YFSETQ. Between the trimmed V and J ends, which lost 2 bases and 7 bases, there was a span of 13 bases. The CDR3 DNA sequence: TGCGCCAGCAGCTTTAGGGAGTTGGGGGAGCAGTACTTC. Translated: CASSFRELGEQYF.

This clonotype was seen at least ten times. V is TRBV7-2 and J is TRBJ1-5, with a tentative D call TRBD1 (6 bases). CDR3 length equals 15 residues. V lost 6 bases and J lost 8, with 20 bases in between. Germline CDR1 is SGHTA and CDR2 is FQGNSA. CDR3 in DNA: TGTGCCAGCAGTTTGGGCAGGGGAACCCGGGAGCCCCAGCATTTT. It codes for CASSLGRGTREPQHF.

Ten or more counts support this clonotype. The chain carries TRBV30 and TRBJ1-1; possible D gene TRBD1, 6 bases. The germline CDR1 and CDR2 sequences are GTSNPN and SVGIG (reference sequence). The CDR3 is 13 residues long. V lost 0 bases, J lost 3 bases, and 8 bases lay in between. Here the CDR3 DNA reads TGTGCCTGGAGTGTAGGGGGGGACACTGAAGCTTTCTTT. Residues: CAWSVGGDTEAFF.

In this sample, this clonotype turned up many times. The chain employs TRBV20-1 and TRBJ2-1, with 7 bases aligning to TRBD2. CDR3 length: 15 amino acids. Germline V CDR1 and CDR2: DFQATT, SNEGSKA (reference sequence). The trim removed 6 bases at V and 10 bases at J, leaving 18 bases unmatched. This CDR3 reads CSANTRRRELGEQFF. The DNA of the CDR3 is TGCAGTGCGAATACCCGGAGGCGGGAGCTCGGCGAGCAGTTCTTC.

This clonotype was picked up many times. The gene calls are TRBV20-1 and TRBJ2-2; D unresolved. Germline loops: CDR1 DFQATT, CDR2 SNEGSKA (reference sequence). The CDR3 spans 13 residues. Trimming removed 0 bases from V and 7 bases from J, with 9 bases in between. The CDR3 loop reads CSARDWLIGELFF. CDR3 DNA: TGCAGTGCTAGAGATTGGCTGATCGGGGAGCTGTTTTTT.

This clonotype was counted many times. V and J are TRBV20-1 and TRBJ2-5; TRBD1 is a possible D gene (6 bases). The CDR3 length is 13 residues. Trimming shortened V by 2 bases and J by 0 bases, and 7 bases separated the two germline ends. Germline V CDR1 and CDR2: DFQATT, SNEGSKA (reference sequence). CDR3 sequence: CSARTGNQETQYF. CDR3 nucleotides: TGCAGTGCTAGAACAGGGAACCAAGAGACCCAGTACTTC.

The chain is built from TRBV10-2 and TRBJ1-2, with D uncertain. Germline CDR1 and CDR2: WSHSY and SAAADI. Trimming left V 0 bases short and J 8 bases short, with 13 bases between. This CDR3 spans 14 amino acids. CDR3 protein: CASSESRAGGGYTF. The CDR3 coding sequence is TGCGCCAGCAGTGAGTCGAGGGCAGGTGGAGGCTACACCTTC.

In its sample, this clonotype was seen many times. This chain links TRBV4-2 with TRBJ1-4, with 9 positions matching TRBD1. The CDR3 totals 15 residues. Germline V CDR1 and CDR2: LGHNA, YNFKEQ. V lost 3 bases, J lost 11 bases, and 10 bases stayed unmatched. CDR3 DNA sequence: TGTGCCAGCAGCCACCACCCGGGACAGGGAGAGAAACTGTTTTTT. Protein sequence: CASSHHPGQGEKLFF.

This clonotype was recorded many times. The rearrangement joins TRBV10-3 to TRBJ1-6, with 12 bases fitting TRBD1. The CDR3 loop spans 17 amino acids. V lost 5 bases, J lost 6 bases, and 8 bases stayed unmatched. Germline V lookup: CDR1 ENHRY, CDR2 SYGVKD. The CDR3 is CAISRPGTGGRNSPLHF. The DNA for the CDR3 is TGTGCCATCAGTAGACCCGGGACAGGGGGCCGTAATTCACCCCTCCACTTT.

In this sample, this clonotype turned up many times. The V and J genes are TRBV6-1 and TRBJ2-3; 8 bases are shared with TRBD2. Germline V gene data show CDR1 as MNHNS and CDR2 as SASEGT. The trim removed 8 bases at V and 4 bases at J, leaving 11 bases unmatched. The CDR3 runs 15 residues. This CDR3 reads CASLKDGRGADTQYF. The CDR3 DNA follows: TGTGCCAGCCTTAAAGACGGGAGGGGTGCAGATACGCAGTATTTT.

Ten or more counts support this clonotype. The chain recombines TRBV7-9 with TRBJ2-1; 12 positions match TRBD2. Per the germline V gene, CDR1 is SEHNR and CDR2 is FQNEAQ (reference sequence). J lost 3 bases, V lost 5 bases, and 14 bases had no gene match. The CDR3 sequence is 19 residues long. CDR3 sequence: CASSGSVVTSGRFYNEQFF. The CDR3 bases are TGTGCCAGCAGCGGAAGTGTAGTAACTAGCGGGAGGTTCTACAATGAGCAGTTCTTC.

This clonotype was observed a handful of times. The chain joins TRBV27 to TRBJ1-2; D may be TRBD1 (5 bases). CDR1 is MNHEY and CDR2 is SMNVEV in the germline V gene (reference sequence). With 2 bases removed from V and 4 bases from J, the gap between germline ends came to 14 bases. This CDR3 has 15 residues. The CDR3 bases are TGTGCCAGCAGTTTAGTGCAGGGTAATTTCTATGGCTACACCTTC. Translating gives CASSLVQGNFYGYTF.

This clonotype was detected ten times or more. This chain uses TRBV7-9 with TRBJ2-7; D might be TRBD2 (6 bases). The length of the CDR3 is 15 residues. Germline assignment: CDR1 SEHNR and CDR2 FQNEAQ (reference sequence). V was clipped by 5 bases and J by 0 bases, with 14 bases between them. The CDR3 loop reads CASSRHSGSSYEQYF. For the CDR3, the DNA is TGTGCCAGCAGCCGGCATAGCGGTAGCTCCTACGAGCAGTACTTC. The variable domain in full, completed from reference TRBV7-9 and TRBJ2-7, reads DTGVSQNPRHKITKRGQNVTFRCDPISEHNRLYWYRQTLGQGPEFLTYFQNEAQLEKSRLLSDRFSAERPKGSFSTLEIQRTEQGDSAMYLCASSRHSGSSYEQYFGPGTRLTVT.

This clonotype has a count of ten or more. This chain joins TRBV5-1 and TRBJ1-2; D is perhaps TRBD1 (5 bases). In germline, CDR1 is SGHRS, CDR2 YFSETQ. V lost 3 bases to trimming and J lost 7 bases, with 13 bases between them. This CDR3 has 13 residues. CDR3 DNA: TGCGCCAGCAGCTCCTCTGGGGGTCCTGGCTACACCTTC. Its protein is CASSSSGGPGYTF. Full variable domain (remainder filled in from reference TRBV5-1 and TRBJ1-2): KAGVTQTPRYLIKTRGQQVTLSCSPISGHRSVSWYQQTPGQGLQFLFEYFSETQRNKGNFPGRFSGRQFSNSRSEMNVSTLELGDSALYLCASSSSGGPGYTFGSGTRLTVV.

This clonotype appeared many times. The chain joins TRBV20-1 to TRBJ2-6; the D gene is possibly TRBD1 (6 bases). Deletions cut 5 bases from V and 0 bases from J, with 20 bases between. CDR1 is DFQATT, CDR2 SNEGSKA, per germline (reference sequence). This CDR3 contains 18 residues. CDR3 amino acids: CSAQVHRQATSGANVLTF. CDR3 in DNA: TGCAGTGCTCAAGTGCATAGACAGGCTACCTCTGGGGCCAACGTCCTGACTTTC.

With regard to this clonotype: It may be a read error: a sequence one base away is much more abundant. The CDR3 DNA reads TGTGACAGCAGCTTGGATGAAAAACTGTTTTTT. Its translation is CDSSLDEKLFF. This chain uses TRBV6-2 or TRBV6-3 with TRBJ1-4; unclear D gene. Germline assignment: CDR1 MNHEY and CDR2 SVGEGT. The CDR3 has 11 amino acids.

This clonotype came up many times. The J gene is TRBJ2-1, the V gene TRBV7-6; D ambiguous. Trimming left V 5 bases short and J 2 bases short, with 7 bases between. The CDR3 loop spans 13 amino acids. From germline, CDR1 is SGHVS and CDR2 FNYEAQ. This CDR3 is CASSPTTYNEQFF. CDR3 nucleotide sequence: TGTGCCAGCAGCCCGACCACCTACAATGAGCAGTTCTTC.

This clonotype was counted many times. The V and J genes are TRBV28 and TRBJ1-2, with D maybe TRBD1 (6 bases). The length of the CDR3 is 15 residues. The V and J ends lost 1 base and 1 base respectively, with 10 bases between them. Germline-derived CDR1 and CDR2 are MDHEN and SYDVKM. The chain's CDR3 is CASSLLGAINYGYTF. The CDR3 nucleotides are TGTGCCAGCAGTTTATTGGGGGCGATTAACTATGGCTACACCTTC.

This clonotype was seen many times. The J gene is TRBJ1-1, the V gene TRBV4-2; 7 bases are a match to TRBD1. Germline CDR1 LGHNA, CDR2 YNFKEQ. The CDR3 covers 16 residues. With 1 base clipped from V and 1 base from J, the junction kept 6 bases outside the gene matches. CDR3 nucleotides: TGTGCCAGCAGCCAAGGGATGGCAGGGGGGAACACTGAAGCTTTCTTT. Amino acids: CASSQGMAGGNTEAFF.

This clonotype occurred many times. The chain couples TRBV20-1 to TRBJ1-1, with no clear D. CDR1 DFQATT and CDR2 SNEGSKA come from the germline V gene (reference sequence). The CDR3 runs to 11 residues. The V and J ends lost 3 bases and 3 bases respectively, with 5 bases between them. The CDR3 sequence: CSASTYTEAFF. As DNA, the CDR3 is TGCAGTGCTAGTACGTACACTGAAGCTTTCTTT.

This clonotype was found many times. The V gene is TRBV5-1, the J gene TRBJ2-7; 10 nucleotides match TRBD2. In germline, CDR1 is SGHRS, CDR2 YFSETQ. The CDR3 contains 15 residues. V shed 4 bases and J 2 bases; nucleotides not matched to a gene: 6. In nucleotides, the CDR3 is TGCGCCAGCAGCGCCGGGACTAGCGCTACCTACGAGCAGTACTTC. Residues: CASSAGTSATYEQYF.

This clonotype has at least ten counts. The rearrangement links TRBV4-3 to TRBJ1-6; D is perhaps TRBD1 (6 bases). Germline CDR1 reads LGHNA; CDR2 reads YSLEER. V was trimmed by 0 bases and J by 9 bases, leaving 12 bases between them. The CDR3 length is 15 residues. CDR3 amino acids: CASSQETGGRSPLHF. The CDR3 DNA is TGCGCCAGCAGCCAAGAAACGGGGGGCCGTTCACCCCTCCACTTT.

Many counts were recorded for this clonotype. The chain links TRBV7-2 to TRBJ2-1; 11 bases fit TRBD1. The CDR3 is 15 residues long. V was clipped by 4 bases and J by 6 bases; unmatched bases: 5. CDR1 is SGHTA, CDR2 FQGNSA, per germline. The CDR3 region has the DNA TGTGCCAGCAGCTCAGACGGGACAGGGGGCAATGAGCAGTTCTTC. Protein: CASSSDGTGGNEQFF.

This clonotype was counted at least ten times. V and J are TRBV6-6 and TRBJ2-2; 7 positions agree with TRBD1. The CDR3 has 12 amino acids. Germline V gene sequence: CDR1 MNHNY, CDR2 SVGAGI (reference sequence). Trimming cost V 2 bases and J 15 bases; bases outside gene matches: 6. The CDR3 region has the DNA TGTGCCAGCAGTTACAACAGGGGTAGGGTGTTTTTT. It yields the protein CASSYNRGRVFF.

This clonotype was recorded many times. The J gene is TRBJ2-7, the V gene TRBV12-3 or TRBV12-4; D tentatively reads TRBD1 or TRBD2 (5 bases each). V lost 5 bases to trimming and J lost 6 bases, with 14 bases between them. This CDR3 comprises 13 residues. The CDR3 DNA reads as TGTGCCAGCAGTCCCTCTGGGGGTTCCGAGCAGTACTTC. Protein sequence: CASSPSGGSEQYF.

This clonotype was observed many times. The chain combines TRBV12-3 or TRBV12-4 with TRBJ1-2, with 8 bases matching TRBD1. Trimming took 3 bases from V and 4 from J; bases not matched to a gene: 4. The CDR3 runs 14 residues. The DNA of the CDR3 is TGTGCCAGCAGTTTCACAGGGGGTTCCTATGGCTACACCTTC. As protein: CASSFTGGSYGYTF.

This clonotype was counted many times. This chain uses TRBV5-1 with TRBJ2-2, with D perhaps TRBD1 (5 bases). V shed 5 bases and J shed 4 bases, with 12 bases lying between them. This CDR3 has 14 amino acids. Germline CDR1 SGHRS, CDR2 YFSETQ. DNA of the CDR3: TGCGCCAGCAGAAAAAGGGGCGCCACCGGGGAGCTGTTTTTT. Encoded protein: CASRKRGATGELFF.